This T cell receptor (beta chain) was sequenced for a study of graft-versus-host responses after intestinal transplantation. Study overall: Multivisceral, liver-intestinal, or isolated intestinal grafts went to recipients. Every one of the recipients received anti-thymocyte globulin induction and afterwards took tacrolimus and steroids for about 3 years.

Trimming at V came to 5 bases and at J to 3 bases, leaving 0 bases not matched to a gene. The germline CDR1 and CDR2 sequences are ENHRY and SYGVKD. The CDR3 covers 12 residues. Study-level results: Those patients showing graft-donor T cell macrochimerism displayed high graft-versus-host to host-versus-graft clonal ratios in allografts.

TCRdb keeps only in-frame clones here, not all; method: immunoSEQ multiplex PCR. The table shows more than 50,000 clones, with under 95% occurring only once. Worth noting for this clone: Its antigen is as yet unknown.

This sequence joins TRBV10-3 and TRBJ2-5; 7 positions agree with TRBD2. This TCR came from a human patient who received an intestinal transplant, so some T cells may come from the graft donor. Sequencing was performed on PBMCs, taken 662 days after intestinal transplant. This CDR3 is CAISRGEETQYF. The CDR3 DNA reads TGTGCCATCAGTCGGGGGGAAGAGACCCAGTACTTC.